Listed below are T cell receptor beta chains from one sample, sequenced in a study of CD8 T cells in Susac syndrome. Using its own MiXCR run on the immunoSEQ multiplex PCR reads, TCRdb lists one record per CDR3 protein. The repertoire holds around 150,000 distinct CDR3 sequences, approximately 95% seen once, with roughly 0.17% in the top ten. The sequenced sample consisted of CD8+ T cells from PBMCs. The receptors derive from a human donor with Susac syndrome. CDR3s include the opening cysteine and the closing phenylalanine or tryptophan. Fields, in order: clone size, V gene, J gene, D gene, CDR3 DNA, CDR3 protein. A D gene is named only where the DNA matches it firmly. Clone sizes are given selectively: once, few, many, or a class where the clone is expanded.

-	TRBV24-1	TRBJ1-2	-	TGTGCCACCAGGCCGACAGGTTACTATGGCTACACCTTC	CATRPTGYYGYTF
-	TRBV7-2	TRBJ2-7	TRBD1	TGTGCCAGCAGCTTAAGTGGGACAGGGAGCGAGCAGTACTTC	CASSLSGTGSEQYF
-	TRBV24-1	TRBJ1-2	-	TGTGCCACCAAGGCCGGAAACTATGGCTACACCTTC	CATKAGNYGYTF
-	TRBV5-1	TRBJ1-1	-	TGCGCCAGCAGCTTGGTGAGGGGGATGAACACTGAAGCTTTCTTT	CASSLVRGMNTEAFF
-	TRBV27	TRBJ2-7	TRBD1	TGTGCCAGCAGGCAAAGGACAGGGGTACTCCACGAGCAGTACTTC	CASRQRTGVLHEQYF
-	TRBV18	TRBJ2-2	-	TGTGCCAGCTCACCGTTTTTCGGGCGATCGGGCACCGGGGAGCTGTTTTTT	CASSPFFGRSGTGELFF
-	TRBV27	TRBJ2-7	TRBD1	TGTGCCAGCAGTTTGACAGGGGGCGGAGAGCAGTACTTC	CASSLTGGGEQYF
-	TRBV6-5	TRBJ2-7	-	TGTGCCAGCAGTTCGGGAGAACGACTACTCTACGAGCAGTACTTC	CASSSGERLLYEQYF
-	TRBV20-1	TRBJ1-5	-	TGCAGTGCTTCCGGGACCCGAAGGGAACAGCCCCAGCATTTT	CSASGTRREQPQHF
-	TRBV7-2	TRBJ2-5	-	TGTGCCAGCAGCTTATTAGGTAGCGGAGAGACCCAGTACTTC	CASSLLGSGETQYF
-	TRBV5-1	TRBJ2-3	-	TGCGCCAGCAGCTGGACAGTAACAGATACGCAGTATTTT	CASSWTVTDTQYF
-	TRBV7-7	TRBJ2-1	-	TGTGCTAGCAGCTTAACGGGGGCCAATGAGCAGTTCTTC	CASSLTGANEQFF
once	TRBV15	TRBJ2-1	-	TGTGCCACCAGCAGAGATACACCAGGAGAGCAGTTCTTC	CATSRDTPGEQFF
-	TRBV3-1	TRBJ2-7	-	TGTGCCAGCAGCCCAAGGGCAGGGTCCCCCTACGAGCAGTACTTC	CASSPRAGSPYEQYF
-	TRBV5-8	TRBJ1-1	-	TGTGCCAGCAGCTTGGGAGCAGGGCCCATTGAAGCTTTCTTT	CASSLGAGPIEAFF
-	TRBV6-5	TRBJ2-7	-	TGTGCCAGCAGTCGGTCTGAGGGGATCACCTACGAGCAGTACTTC	CASSRSEGITYEQYF
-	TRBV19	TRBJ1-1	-	TGTGCCAGTAGTGAGGGGAACACTGAAGCTTTCTTT	CASSEGNTEAFF
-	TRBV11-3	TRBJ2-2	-	TGTGCCAGCAGCTTTGGAGGGCACGGCGGGGAGCTGTTTTTT	CASSFGGHGGELFF
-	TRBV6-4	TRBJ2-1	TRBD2	TGTGCCAGCTCCCTGGGACTAGCGGAGATCAATGAGCAGTTCTTC	CASSLGLAEINEQFF
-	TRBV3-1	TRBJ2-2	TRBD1	TGTGCCAGCAGCCAAGAGACAGGGTCGGTTCTATCAGGGGAGCTGTTTTTT	CASSQETGSVLSGELFF
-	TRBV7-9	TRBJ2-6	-	TGTGCCAGCTTTCGGGTCGGCTCTGGGGCCAACGTCCTGACTTTC	CASFRVGSGANVLTF
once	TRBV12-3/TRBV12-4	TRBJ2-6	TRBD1	TGTGCCAGCAGTTCAACAGGGGCGGGGGCCAACGTCCTGACTTTC	CASSSTGAGANVLTF
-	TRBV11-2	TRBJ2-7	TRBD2	TGTGCCAGCAGCTTAACCCGGACTAGCGGGAGCTACGAGCAGTACTTC	CASSLTRTSGSYEQYF